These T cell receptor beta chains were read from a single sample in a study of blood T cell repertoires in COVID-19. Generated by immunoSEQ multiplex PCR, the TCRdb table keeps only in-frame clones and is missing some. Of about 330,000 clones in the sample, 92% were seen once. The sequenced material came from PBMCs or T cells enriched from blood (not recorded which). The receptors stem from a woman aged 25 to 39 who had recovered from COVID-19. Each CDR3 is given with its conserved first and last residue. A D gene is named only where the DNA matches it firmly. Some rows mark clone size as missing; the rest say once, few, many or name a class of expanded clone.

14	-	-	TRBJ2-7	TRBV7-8	CASSSGDGMYEQYF	TGTGCCAGCAGCTCAGGCGACGGGATGTACGAGCAGTACTTC
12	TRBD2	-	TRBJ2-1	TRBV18	CASSGGANEQFF	TGTGCCAGCTCCGGGGGGGCTAATGAGCAGTTCTTC
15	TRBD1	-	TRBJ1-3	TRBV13	CASSLGQGAGNTIYF	TGTGCCAGCAGCTTAGGACAGGGGGCAGGAAACACCATATATTTT
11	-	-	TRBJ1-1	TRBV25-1	CASRDSIEAFF	TGTGCCAGCAGGGACAGTATCGAAGCTTTCTTT
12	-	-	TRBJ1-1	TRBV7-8	CASSFKPPEAFF	TGTGCCAGCAGCTTCAAGCCGCCGGAAGCTTTCTTT
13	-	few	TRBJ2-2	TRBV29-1	CSVRTGWAGELFF	TGCAGCGTGCGAACAGGGTGGGCCGGGGAGCTGTTTTTT
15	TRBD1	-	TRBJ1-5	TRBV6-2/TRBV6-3	CASSEDRSSNQPQHF	TGTGCCAGCAGCGAGGACAGGTCTAGCAATCAGCCCCAGCATTTT
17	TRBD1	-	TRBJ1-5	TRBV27	CASSLTTGLVQGQPQHF	TGTGCCAGCAGTTTGACGACAGGGCTGGTACAGGGTCAGCCCCAGCATTTT
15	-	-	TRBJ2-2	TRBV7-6	CASSLGVSGTGELFF	TGTGCCAGCAGCTTAGGGGTTAGCGGCACCGGGGAGCTGTTTTTT
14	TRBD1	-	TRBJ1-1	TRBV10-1	CASSIDRGETEAFF	TGCGCCAGCAGTATCGACAGGGGGGAAACTGAAGCTTTCTTT
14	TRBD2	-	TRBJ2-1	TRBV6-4	CASAASGPYNEQFF	TGTGCCAGCGCCGCTAGCGGGCCTTACAATGAGCAGTTCTTC
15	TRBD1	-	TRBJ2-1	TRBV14	CASSQPGTGINEQFF	TGTGCCAGCAGCCAACCGGGGACAGGGATCAATGAGCAGTTCTTC
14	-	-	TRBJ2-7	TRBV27	CASRPRGGSYEQYF	TGTGCCAGCAGGCCGAGGGGAGGCTCCTACGAGCAGTACTTC
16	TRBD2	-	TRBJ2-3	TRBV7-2	CASSPVAGTSTDTQYF	TGTGCCAGCAGCCCTGTAGCGGGAACTAGCACAGATACGCAGTATTTT
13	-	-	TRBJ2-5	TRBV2	CASSVVGPETQYF	TGTGCCAGCAGTGTTGTGGGCCCCGAGACCCAGTACTTC
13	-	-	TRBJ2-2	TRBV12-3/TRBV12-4	CASRLPSMRELFF	TGTGCCAGCAGACTACCCTCCATGAGGGAGCTGTTTTTT
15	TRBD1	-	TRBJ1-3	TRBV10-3	CAISLGTGAGNTIYF	TGTGCCATCAGCCTAGGGACAGGAGCTGGAAACACCATATATTTT
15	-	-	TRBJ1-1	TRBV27	CASSSRGRKNTEAFF	TGTGCCAGCAGTTCCAGGGGTAGGAAGAACACTGAAGCTTTCTTT
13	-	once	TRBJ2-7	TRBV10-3	CAIKGGSSYEQYF	TGTGCCATCAAGGGGGGGTCCTCCTACGAGCAGTACTTC
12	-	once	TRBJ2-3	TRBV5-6	CASSSGVNTQYF	TGTGCCAGCAGCTCGGGGGTCAATACGCAGTATTTT
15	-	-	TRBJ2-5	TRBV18	CASSPRGGGQETQYF	TGTGCCAGCTCACCAAGGGGGGGCGGCCAAGAGACCCAGTACTTC
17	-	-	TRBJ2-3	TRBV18	CASSPLGQGPYTDTQYF	TGTGCCAGCTCACCACTTGGGCAGGGGCCTTACACAGATACGCAGTATTTT
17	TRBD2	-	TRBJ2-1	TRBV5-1	CASSLAGLAGQTHEQFF	TGCGCCAGCAGCTTGGCCGGCCTAGCGGGCCAAACTCATGAGCAGTTCTTC
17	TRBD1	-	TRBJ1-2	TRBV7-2	CASSLAGTGDFGYGYTF	TGTGCCAGCAGCTTAGCGGGGACAGGGGATTTCGGCTATGGCTACACCTTC
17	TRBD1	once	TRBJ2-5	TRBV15	CATSRKTGTGNTETQYF	TGTGCCACCAGCAGAAAGACCGGGACAGGGAATACAGAGACCCAGTACTTC
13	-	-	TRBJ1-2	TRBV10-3	CAISESPRGEVTF	TGTGCCATCAGTGAGTCCCCGCGGGGGGAGGTAACCTTC
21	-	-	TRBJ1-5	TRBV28	CASSLRVIYSASLGLWQPQHF	TGTGCCAGCAGTTTGCGGGTCATTTATTCGGCGTCGTTAGGATTGTGGCAGCCCCAGCATTTT
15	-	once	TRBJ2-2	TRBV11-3	CASSSPGWYTGELFF	TGTGCCAGCAGCTCTCCGGGGTGGTACACCGGGGAGCTGTTTTTT
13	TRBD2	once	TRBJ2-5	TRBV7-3	CASSPGGRETQYF	TGTGCCAGCAGCCCGGGGGGGCGGGAGACCCAGTACTTC
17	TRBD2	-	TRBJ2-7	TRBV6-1	CASSEMGTSGRVYEQYF	TGTGCCAGCAGTGAAATGGGGACTAGCGGGAGGGTTTACGAGCAGTACTTC
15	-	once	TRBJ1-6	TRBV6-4	CASSLAGDDNSPLHF	TGTGCCAGCAGTTTAGCGGGGGACGATAATTCACCCCTCCACTTT
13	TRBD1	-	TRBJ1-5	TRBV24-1	CATSDFRGQSQHF	TGTGCCACCAGTGATTTCAGGGGACAGTCCCAGCATTTT
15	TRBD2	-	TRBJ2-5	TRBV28	CASSLVPGGRETQYF	TGTGCCAGCAGTTTGGTCCCCGGCGGGAGGGAGACCCAGTACTTC
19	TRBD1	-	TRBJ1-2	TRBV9	CASSVNRWGTGMGRSGYTF	TGTGCCAGCAGCGTAAATCGGTGGGGGACAGGGATGGGAAGAAGTGGCTACACCTTC
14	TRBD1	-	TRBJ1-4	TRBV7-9	CASSFRTGGEKLFF	TGTGCCAGCAGCTTTAGGACAGGCGGGGAAAAACTGTTTTTT
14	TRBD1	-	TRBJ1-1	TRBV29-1	CSAIKQGGSTEAFF	TGCAGCGCCATTAAACAGGGGGGGAGCACTGAAGCTTTCTTT
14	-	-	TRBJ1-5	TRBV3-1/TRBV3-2	CASSPEAGNQPQHF	TGTGCCAGCAGCCCAGAGGCCGGCAATCAGCCCCAGCATTTT
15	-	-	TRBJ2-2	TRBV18	CASSPQQGRTGELFF	TGTGCCAGCTCACCACAGCAGGGGCGAACCGGGGAGCTGTTTTTT
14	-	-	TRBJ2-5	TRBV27	CASSLLGLRETQYF	TGTGCCAGCAGTTTATTGGGGCTCCGGGAGACCCAGTACTTC